This note documents a single T cell receptor beta chain sequence. This record belongs to a study of shared T cell receptors in the human thymus. Assay: immunoSEQ multiplex PCR; the TCRdb copy retains only in-frame clones and omits some. The sample lists roughly 410,000 clones, approximately 95% occurring once. Sequenced material: thymocytes. This TCR derives from a human donor.

The CDR3 is CASSSTVGNTEAFF. For the CDR3, the DNA is TGTGCCAGCAGCTCCACGGTTGGGAACACTGAAGCTTTCTTT. The rearrangement joins TRBV11-1 to TRBJ1-1; D remains unclear. This CDR3 contains 14 residues. Germline V gives CDR1 SGHAT, CDR2 FQDESV (reference sequence). Trimming shortened V by 4 bases and J by 1 base, and 10 bases separated the two germline ends.